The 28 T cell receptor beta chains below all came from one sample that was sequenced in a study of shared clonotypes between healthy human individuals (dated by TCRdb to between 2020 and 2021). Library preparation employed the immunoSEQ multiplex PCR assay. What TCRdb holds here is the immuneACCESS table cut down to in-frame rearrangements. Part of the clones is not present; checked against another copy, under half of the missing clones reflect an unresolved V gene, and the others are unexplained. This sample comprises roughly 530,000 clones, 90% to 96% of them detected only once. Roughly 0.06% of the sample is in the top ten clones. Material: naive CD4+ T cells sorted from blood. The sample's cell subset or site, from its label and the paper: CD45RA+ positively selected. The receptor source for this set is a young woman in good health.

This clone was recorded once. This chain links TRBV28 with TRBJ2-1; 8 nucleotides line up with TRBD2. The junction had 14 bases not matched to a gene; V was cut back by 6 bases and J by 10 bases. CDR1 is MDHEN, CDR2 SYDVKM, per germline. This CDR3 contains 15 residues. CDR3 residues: CASRNGGSGTVEQFF. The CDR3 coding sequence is TGTGCCAGCAGAAATGGGGGTAGCGGGACGGTCGAGCAGTTCTTC.

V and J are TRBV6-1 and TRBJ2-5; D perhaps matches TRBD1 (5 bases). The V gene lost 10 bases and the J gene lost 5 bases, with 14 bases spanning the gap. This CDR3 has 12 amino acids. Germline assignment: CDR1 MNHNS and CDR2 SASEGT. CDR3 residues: CAIHRGGETQYF. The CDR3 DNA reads TGTGCCATACATAGGGGTGGTGAGACCCAGTACTTC.

CDR3 sequence (DNA): TGTGCCAGTAGTATAGAGAGGGGCCGAAATCAGCCCCAGCATTTT. This sequence encodes CASSIERGRNQPQHF. The chain joins TRBV19 to TRBJ1-5, with TRBD1 as a possible D gene (5 bases). Trimming removed 0 bases from V and 4 bases from J, with 10 bases in between. Germline-derived CDR1 and CDR2 are LNHDA and SQIVND (reference sequence). This CDR3 contains 15 residues.

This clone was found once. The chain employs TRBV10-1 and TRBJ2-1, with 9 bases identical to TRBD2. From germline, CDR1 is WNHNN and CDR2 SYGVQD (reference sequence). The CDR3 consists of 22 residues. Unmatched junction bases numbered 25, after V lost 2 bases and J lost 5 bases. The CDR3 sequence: CASSEQGRMSLKPGLADNEQFF. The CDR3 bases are TGCGCCAGCAGTGAGCAGGGGCGTATGAGTTTGAAACCGGGACTAGCTGACAATGAGCAGTTCTTC.

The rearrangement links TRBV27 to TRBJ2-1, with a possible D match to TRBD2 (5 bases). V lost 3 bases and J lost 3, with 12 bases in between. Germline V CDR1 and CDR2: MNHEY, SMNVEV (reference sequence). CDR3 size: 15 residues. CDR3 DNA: TGTGCCAGCAGTTTTGTGGGAGAACGCTACAATGAGCAGTTCTTC. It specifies CASSFVGERYNEQFF.

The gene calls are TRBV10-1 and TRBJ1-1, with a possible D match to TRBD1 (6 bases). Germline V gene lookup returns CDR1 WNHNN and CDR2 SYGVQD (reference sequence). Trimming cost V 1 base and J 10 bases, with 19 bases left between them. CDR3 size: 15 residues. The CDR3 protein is CASSELGRGGGRAFF. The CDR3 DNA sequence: TGCGCCAGCAGTGAGTTGGGCCGAGGGGGAGGCCGAGCTTTCTTT.

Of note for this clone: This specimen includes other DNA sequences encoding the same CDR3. CDR3 sequence reads: CASSPRNTEAFF. The CDR3 DNA reads TGTGCCAGCTCACCGAGGAACACTGAAGCTTTCTTT. The chain combines TRBV18 with TRBJ1-1, with D unresolved. Between the trimmed V and J ends, which lost 3 bases and 1 base, there was a span of 3 bases. Germline CDR1 KGHSH, CDR2 LQKENI. This CDR3 has 12 amino acids.

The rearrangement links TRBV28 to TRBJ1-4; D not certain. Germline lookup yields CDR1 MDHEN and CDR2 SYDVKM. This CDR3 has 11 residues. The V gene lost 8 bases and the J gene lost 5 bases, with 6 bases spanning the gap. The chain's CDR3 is CASGPNEKLFF. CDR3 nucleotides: TGTGCCAGCGGTCCAAATGAAAAACTGTTTTTT. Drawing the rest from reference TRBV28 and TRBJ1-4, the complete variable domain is DVKVTQSSRYLVKRTGEKVFLECVQDMDHENMFWYRQDPGLGLRLIYFSYDVKMKEKGDIPEGYSVSREKKERFSLILESASTNQTSMYLCASGPNEKLFFGSGTQLSVL.

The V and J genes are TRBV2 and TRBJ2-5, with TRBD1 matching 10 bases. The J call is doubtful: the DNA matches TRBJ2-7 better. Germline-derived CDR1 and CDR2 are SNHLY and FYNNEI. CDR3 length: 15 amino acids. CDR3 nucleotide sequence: TGTGCCAGCAGTAACCGACAGGGGGCAAATAGCGAGCAGTACTTC. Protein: CASSNRQGANSEQYF.

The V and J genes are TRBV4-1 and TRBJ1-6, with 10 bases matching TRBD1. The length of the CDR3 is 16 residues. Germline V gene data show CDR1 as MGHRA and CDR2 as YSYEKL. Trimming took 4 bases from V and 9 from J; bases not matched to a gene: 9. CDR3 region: CASSRPGQGDPSPLHF. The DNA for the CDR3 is TGCGCCAGCAGCCGACCCGGACAGGGGGATCCTTCACCCCTCCACTTT.

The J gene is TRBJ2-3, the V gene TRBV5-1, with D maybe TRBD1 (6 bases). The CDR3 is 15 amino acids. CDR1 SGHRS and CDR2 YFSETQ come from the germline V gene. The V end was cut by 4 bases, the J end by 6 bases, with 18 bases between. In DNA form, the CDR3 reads TGCGCCAGCAGCCCCCTCCGTGGGGGCGAGGATACGCAGTATTTT. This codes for CASSPLRGGEDTQYF.

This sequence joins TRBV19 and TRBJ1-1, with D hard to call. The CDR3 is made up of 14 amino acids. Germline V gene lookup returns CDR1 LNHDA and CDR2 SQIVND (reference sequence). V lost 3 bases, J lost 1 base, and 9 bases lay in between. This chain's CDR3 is CASSIRVGNTEAFF. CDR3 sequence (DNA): TGTGCCAGTAGTATTCGGGTAGGGAACACTGAAGCTTTCTTT. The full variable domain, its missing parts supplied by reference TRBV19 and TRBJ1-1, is DGGITQSPKYLFRKEGQNVTLSCEQNLNHDAMYWYRQDPGQGLRLIYYSQIVNDFQKGDIAEGYSVSREKKESFPLTVTSAQKNPTAFYLCASSIRVGNTEAFFGQGTRLTVV.

CDR3 in amino acids: CASRGAGGFHEQYF. DNA for the CDR3: TGTGCCAGCCGGGGGGCAGGGGGCTTCCACGAGCAGTACTTC. This chain connects TRBV6-5 to TRBJ2-7; perhaps TRBD1 as D (8 bases). The V and J ends lost 8 bases and 5 bases respectively, with 19 bases between them. This CDR3 is 14 amino acids long. Germline V CDR1 and CDR2: MNHEY, SVGAGI.

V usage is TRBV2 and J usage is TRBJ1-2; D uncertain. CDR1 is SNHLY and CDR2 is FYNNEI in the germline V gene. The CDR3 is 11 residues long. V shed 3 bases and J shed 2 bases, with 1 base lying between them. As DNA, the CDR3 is TGTGCCAGCAGTGAGAACTATGGCTACACCTTC. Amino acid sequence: CASSENYGYTF.

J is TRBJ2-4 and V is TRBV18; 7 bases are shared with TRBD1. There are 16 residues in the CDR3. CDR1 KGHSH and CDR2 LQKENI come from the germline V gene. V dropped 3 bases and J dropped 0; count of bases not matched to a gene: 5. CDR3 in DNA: TGTGCCAGCTCACCCACGACAGGGCAAGCCAAAAACATTCAGTACTTC. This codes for CASSPTTGQAKNIQYF.

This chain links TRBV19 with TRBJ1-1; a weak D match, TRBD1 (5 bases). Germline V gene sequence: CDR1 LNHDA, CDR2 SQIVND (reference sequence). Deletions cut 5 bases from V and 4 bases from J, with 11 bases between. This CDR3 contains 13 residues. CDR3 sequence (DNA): TGTGCCAGTAGTGCGTCTGGGGGCACTGAAGCTTTCTTT. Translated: CASSASGGTEAFF.

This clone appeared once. CDR3 region: CASSLPREVNQYF. The CDR3 nucleotides are TGTGCCAGCAGTTTACCGCGCGAAGTGAACCAGTACTTC. The V gene is TRBV28, the J gene TRBJ2-5; D is unresolved. This CDR3 has 13 amino acids. V was trimmed by 2 bases and J by 10 bases, leaving 14 bases between them. Germline CDR1 MDHEN, CDR2 SYDVKM.

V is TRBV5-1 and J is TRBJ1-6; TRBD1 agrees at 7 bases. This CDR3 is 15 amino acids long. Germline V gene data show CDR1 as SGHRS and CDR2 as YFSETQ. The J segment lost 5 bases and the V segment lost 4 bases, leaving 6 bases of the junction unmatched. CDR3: CASSAWTGNNSPLHF. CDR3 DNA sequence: TGCGCCAGCAGCGCCTGGACAGGCAATAATTCACCCCTCCACTTT. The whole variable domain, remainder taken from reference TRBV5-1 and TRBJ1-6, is KAGVTQTPRYLIKTRGQQVTLSCSPISGHRSVSWYQQTPGQGLQFLFEYFSETQRNKGNFPGRFSGRQFSNSRSEMNVSTLELGDSALYLCASSAWTGNNSPLHFGNGTRLTVT.

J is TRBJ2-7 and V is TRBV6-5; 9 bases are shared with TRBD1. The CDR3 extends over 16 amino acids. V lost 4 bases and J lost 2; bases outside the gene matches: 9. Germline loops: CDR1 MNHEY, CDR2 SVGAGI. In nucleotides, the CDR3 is TGTGCCAGCAGTTTCGAATACAGGGGGCACCCCTACGAGCAGTACTTC. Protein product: CASSFEYRGHPYEQYF.

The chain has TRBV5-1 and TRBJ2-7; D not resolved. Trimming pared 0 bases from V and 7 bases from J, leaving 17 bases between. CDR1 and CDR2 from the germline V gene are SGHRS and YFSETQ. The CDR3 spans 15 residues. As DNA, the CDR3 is TGCGCCAGCAGCTTGGCCGGGCTGGATTTTGGTGAGCAGTACTTC. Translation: CASSLAGLDFGEQYF.

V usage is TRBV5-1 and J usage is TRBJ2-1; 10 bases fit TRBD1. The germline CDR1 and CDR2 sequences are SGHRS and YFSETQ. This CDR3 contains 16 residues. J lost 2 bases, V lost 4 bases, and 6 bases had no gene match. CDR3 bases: TGCGCCAGCAGCCTTGGGACAGGGGCCCCCTACAATGAGCAGTTCTTC. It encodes CASSLGTGAPYNEQFF.

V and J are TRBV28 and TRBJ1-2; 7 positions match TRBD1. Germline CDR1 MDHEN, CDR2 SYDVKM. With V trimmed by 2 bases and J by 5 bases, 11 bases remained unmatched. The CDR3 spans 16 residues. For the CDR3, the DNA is TGTGCCAGCAGTTTACCCCGGGCCCCGGGACAGTATGGCTACACCTTC. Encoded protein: CASSLPRAPGQYGYTF.

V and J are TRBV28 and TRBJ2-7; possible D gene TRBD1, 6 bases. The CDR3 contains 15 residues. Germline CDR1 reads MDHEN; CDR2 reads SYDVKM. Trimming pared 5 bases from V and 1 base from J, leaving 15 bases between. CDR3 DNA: TGTGCCAGCAGTCTACAGCCGGACAGATCCTACGAGCAGTACTTC. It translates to CASSLQPDRSYEQYF.

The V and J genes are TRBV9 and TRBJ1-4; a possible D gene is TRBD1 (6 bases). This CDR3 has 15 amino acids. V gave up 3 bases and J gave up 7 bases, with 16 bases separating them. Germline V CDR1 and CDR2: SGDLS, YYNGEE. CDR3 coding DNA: TGTGCCAGCAGCGCCCACAGGGAGCAAGGTGAAAAACTGTTTTTT. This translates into CASSAHREQGEKLFF. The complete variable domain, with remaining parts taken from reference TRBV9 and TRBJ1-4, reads DSGVTQTPKHLITATGQRVTLRCSPRSGDLSVYWYQQSLDQGLQFLIQYYNGEERAKGNILERFSAQQFPDLHSELNLSSLELGDSALYFCASSAHREQGEKLFFGSGTQLSVL.

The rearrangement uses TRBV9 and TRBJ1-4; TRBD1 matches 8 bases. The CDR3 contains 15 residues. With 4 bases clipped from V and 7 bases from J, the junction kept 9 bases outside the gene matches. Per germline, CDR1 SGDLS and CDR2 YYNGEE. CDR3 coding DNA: TGTGCCAGCAGCCCCCAGGGGGCGCGCGGTGAAAAACTGTTTTTT. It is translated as CASSPQGARGEKLFF.

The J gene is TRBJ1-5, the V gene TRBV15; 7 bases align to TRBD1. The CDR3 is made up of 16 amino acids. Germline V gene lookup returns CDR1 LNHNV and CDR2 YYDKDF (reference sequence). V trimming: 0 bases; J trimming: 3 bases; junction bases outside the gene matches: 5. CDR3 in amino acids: CATSRDSQGNNQPQHF. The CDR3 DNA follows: TGTGCCACCAGCAGAGACTCACAGGGGAACAATCAGCCCCAGCATTTT. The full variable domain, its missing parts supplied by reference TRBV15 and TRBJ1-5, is DAMVIQNPRYQVTQFGKPVTLSCSQTLNHNVMYWYQQKSSQAPKLLFHYYDKDFNNEADTPDNFQSRRPNTSFCFLDIRSPGLGDTAMYLCATSRDSQGNNQPQHFGDGTRLSIL.

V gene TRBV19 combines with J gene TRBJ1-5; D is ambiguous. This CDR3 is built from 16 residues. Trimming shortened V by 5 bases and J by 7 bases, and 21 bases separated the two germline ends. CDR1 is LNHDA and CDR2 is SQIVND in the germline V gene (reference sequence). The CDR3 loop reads CASSLGKSAGWQPQHF. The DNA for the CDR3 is TGTGCCAGTAGTCTAGGGAAGTCGGCAGGATGGCAGCCCCAGCATTTT.

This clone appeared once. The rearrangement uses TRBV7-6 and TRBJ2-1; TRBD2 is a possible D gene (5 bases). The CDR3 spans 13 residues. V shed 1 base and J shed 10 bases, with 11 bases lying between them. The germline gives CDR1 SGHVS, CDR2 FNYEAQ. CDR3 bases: TGTGCCAGCAGCTTAGGAGGGCCTGCGGAGCAGTTCTTC. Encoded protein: CASSLGGPAEQFF.